These 22 T cell receptor beta chains were all obtained from the same sample, sequenced in a study of blood T cell repertoires in COVID-19. The repertoire was sequenced with immunoSEQ multiplex PCR; TCRdb's copy has only in-frame clones and lacks some. The sample yields a few hundred thousand clones, 87% seen once. The sequenced sample was peripheral blood. These receptors all come from a woman aged 45-59 years with acute or convalescent COVID-19.

The V call is TRBV14, the J call TRBJ2-2, with a tentative D call TRBD2 (5 bases). The CDR3 is 16 residues long. Germline V CDR1 and CDR2: SGHDN, FVKESK. V dropped 1 base and J dropped 1 base, with 10 bases sitting between them. CDR3 DNA sequence: TGTGCCAGCAGCCAAGTCTCCAGCGGGAACACCGGGGAGCTGTTTTTT. Its protein is CASSQVSSGNTGELFF. Full variable domain (rest looked up from reference TRBV14 and TRBJ2-2): EAGVTQFPSHSVIEKGQTVTLRCDPISGHDNLYWYRRVMGKEIKFLLHFVKESKQDESGMPNNRFLAERTGGTYSTLKVQPAELEDSGVYFCASSQVSSGNTGELFFGEGSRLTVL.

V is TRBV5-1 and J is TRBJ2-2; D is perhaps TRBD1 (5 bases). Per germline, CDR1 SGHRS and CDR2 YFSETQ. CDR3 length: 14 residues. Trimming removed 5 bases at V and 1 base at J, with 9 bases between. The CDR3 nucleotides read TGCGCCAGCAGTAAACAGGAGAACACCGGGGAGCTGTTTTTT. It codes for CASSKQENTGELFF.

The CDR3 bases are TGCAGCGCCGGATGGGGGGAAGGGGACGGCTACACCTTC. This gives the protein CSAGWGEGDGYTF. The V and J genes are TRBV29-1 and TRBJ1-2, with D possibly TRBD1 on 5 matching bases. This CDR3 comprises 13 residues. Deletions cut 7 bases from V and 8 bases from J, with 20 bases between. CDR1 and CDR2 (germline): SQVTM, ANQGSEA.

This rearrangement joins TRBV24-1 to TRBJ2-1, with D possibly being TRBD1 (7 bases). Trimming stripped 5 bases from V and 10 bases from J, with 17 bases between. The CDR3 totals 14 residues. Germline loops: CDR1 KGHDR, CDR2 SFDVKD. The CDR3 loop reads CATSGRDSPREQFF. CDR3 DNA sequence: TGTGCCACCAGTGGGCGGGACAGTCCCCGAGAGCAGTTCTTC.

The CDR3 bases are TGTGCCAGCAGCTCTTGGACAGGGACCGTACTCTATGGCTACACCTTC. Its translation is CASSSWTGTVLYGYTF. This chain uses TRBV5-4 with TRBJ1-2; the match to TRBD1 covers 8 bases. V gave up 3 bases and J gave up 4 bases; unmatched junction bases: 11. The V gene's germline CDR1 is SGHNT and CDR2 YYREEE (reference sequence). CDR3 length: 16 residues. The full variable domain, completed using reference TRBV5-4 and TRBJ1-2, is ETGVTQSPTHLIKTRGQQVTLRCSSQSGHNTVSWYQQALGQGPQFIFQYYREEENGRGNFPPRFSGLQFPNYSSELNVNALELDDSALYLCASSSWTGTVLYGYTFGSGTRLTVV.

This chain's CDR3 is CASSQDFWGRQKATNEKLFF. For the CDR3, the DNA is TGTGCCAGCAGCCAAGATTTCTGGGGGCGACAGAAAGCAACTAATGAAAAACTGTTTTTT. This chain links TRBV4-2 with TRBJ1-4, with a tentative D call TRBD1 (6 bases). In germline, CDR1 is LGHNA, CDR2 YNFKEQ. V was pared by 0 bases and J by 0 bases, with 20 bases between. This CDR3 spans 20 amino acids.

This clone was observed a single time. This chain joins TRBV28 and TRBJ1-1; D perhaps matches TRBD1 (5 bases). CDR3 length: 14 residues. Germline V gene lookup returns CDR1 MDHEN and CDR2 SYDVKM. The V end lost 7 bases, the J end lost 1 base, and 13 bases lay between the germline ends. The CDR3 bases are TGTGCCAGCACTGCCGACAGCCGGAACACTGAAGCTTTCTTT. This codes for CASTADSRNTEAFF. The variable domain in full, with the rest retrieved from reference TRBV28 and TRBJ1-1, is DVKVTQSSRYLVKRTGEKVFLECVQDMDHENMFWYRQDPGLGLRLIYFSYDVKMKEKGDIPEGYSVSREKKERFSLILESASTNQTSMYLCASTADSRNTEAFFGQGTRLTVV.

J is TRBJ2-5 and V is TRBV2; a weak D match, TRBD2 (6 bases). Germline values: CDR1 SNHLY, CDR2 FYNNEI. Trimming cost V 0 bases and J 1 base, with 15 bases left between them. The CDR3 extends over 17 amino acids. CDR3 protein: CASSEALRGSGQETQYF. CDR3 nucleotides: TGTGCCAGCAGTGAAGCGCTTCGGGGTAGCGGCCAAGAGACCCAGTACTTC.

CDR3 DNA sequence: TGTGCCAGCAGCTTAGGGGGACTAGCGGGAGGAGACACAGATACGCAGTATTTT. Its protein is CASSLGGLAGGDTDTQYF. The V call is TRBV7-9, the J call TRBJ2-3; 15 nucleotides line up with TRBD2. The CDR3 runs to 18 residues. V lost 1 base to trimming and J lost 2 bases; unmatched junction nucleotides: 4. Germline V gene lookup returns CDR1 SEHNR and CDR2 FQNEAQ (reference sequence).

This clone was counted a few times. The chain joins TRBV18 to TRBJ2-7, with D uncertain. V was shortened by 2 bases and J by 2 bases, with 13 bases between the two germline ends. The CDR3 is 15 residues long. The V gene's germline CDR1 is KGHSH and CDR2 LQKENI. CDR3 loop: CASSPSQDPTYEQYF. For the CDR3, the DNA is TGTGCCAGCTCACCATCCCAGGATCCTACCTACGAGCAGTACTTC.

The chain couples TRBV28 to TRBJ2-6, with no clear D. CDR3 size: 16 residues. Per germline, CDR1 MDHEN and CDR2 SYDVKM. Trimming cost V 6 bases and J 1 base, with 13 bases left between them. The CDR3, as DNA: TGTGCCAGCAGCCAGGCGTTGGCTTCTGGGGCCAACGTCCTGACTTTC. Its protein is CASSQALASGANVLTF.

The rearrangement joins TRBV5-1 to TRBJ2-7, with TRBD2 identical over 9 bases. The CDR3 runs 14 residues. Germline CDR1 and CDR2: SGHRS and YFSETQ. Trimming removed 4 bases from V and 0 bases from J; junction bases left unmatched: 2. This CDR3 reads CASSNSGSSYEQYF. The CDR3 DNA follows: TGCGCCAGCAGCAATAGCGGGAGCTCCTACGAGCAGTACTTC.

This sequence joins TRBV3-1 (or the pseudogene TRBV3-2) and TRBJ2-2, with TRBD2 as a possible D gene (5 bases). With 4 bases removed from V and 1 base from J, the gap between germline ends came to 7 bases. Germline CDR1 reads LGHDT; CDR2 reads YNNKEL (reference sequence). This CDR3 comprises 14 residues. The CDR3, as DNA: TGTGCCAGCAGCCTCAGCGGGAACACCGGGGAGCTGTTTTTT. Amino acid sequence: CASSLSGNTGELFF.

Only one count was recorded for this clone. The rearrangement joins TRBV28 to TRBJ2-7; 9 bases match TRBD1. J gave up 3 bases and V 3 bases, and 3 bases lay outside the gene matches. The germline V gene has CDR1 MDHEN and CDR2 SYDVKM. CDR3 length equals 14 residues. In nucleotides, the CDR3 is TGTGCCAGCAGTTTTCGGGACAGGGACTACGAGCAGTACTTC. Translated, it gives CASSFRDRDYEQYF. The full variable domain, rest sourced from reference TRBV28 and TRBJ2-7, is DVKVTQSSRYLVKRTGEKVFLECVQDMDHENMFWYRQDPGLGLRLIYFSYDVKMKEKGDIPEGYSVSREKKERFSLILESASTNQTSMYLCASSFRDRDYEQYFGPGTRLTVT.

This clone was recorded only once. Mismatch with germline at one junction end may stem from a read error. The chain links TRBV7-7 to TRBJ2-2; D uncertain. This CDR3 is 13 amino acids long. The germline gives CDR1 SSHAT, CDR2 FNYEAQ (reference sequence). CDR3 bases: TGTGCTAGCAGCCCGAGAAGTACCGGGGAGCTGTTTTTT. This codes for CASSPRSTGELFF.

The chain links TRBV4-1 to TRBJ1-1; maybe TRBD1 (6 bases). The ends were cut back, 1 base at V and 6 bases at J, with 15 bases in the middle. Germline CDR1 reads MGHRA; CDR2 reads YSYEKL. The CDR3 spans 15 residues. Written as DNA, the CDR3 is TGCGCCAGCAGCCAAGTCTCGGGGGGCCGGGCTGAAGCTTTCTTT. Translated, it gives CASSQVSGGRAEAFF.

This clone has just one count. V is TRBV7-2 and J is TRBJ1-5, with TRBD1 identical over 8 bases. The CDR3 loop spans 15 amino acids. The trim removed 4 bases at V and 3 bases at J, leaving 5 bases unmatched. CDR1 is SGHTA and CDR2 is FQGNSA in the germline V gene. CDR3 in DNA: TGTGCCAGCAGCTCCCGGACAGGGCTCAATCAGCCCCAGCATTTT. It is translated as CASSSRTGLNQPQHF. Based on the CDR3 plus reference TRBV7-2 and TRBJ1-5, the full variable domain is GAGVSQSPSNKVTEKGKDVELRCDPISGHTALYWYRQSLGQGLEFLIYFQGNSAPDKSGLPSDRFSAERTGGSVSTLTIQRTQQEDSAVYLCASSSRTGLNQPQHFGDGTRLSIL.

The V call is TRBV7-8, the J call TRBJ2-3; 7 positions match TRBD1. The CDR3 consists of 15 residues. V trimming: 6 bases; J trimming: 1 base; junction bases outside the gene matches: 7. Per germline, CDR1 SGHVS and CDR2 FQNEAQ. The CDR3 is CASRKGARGTDTQYF. The CDR3 nucleotides read TGTGCCAGCAGGAAGGGGGCGCGCGGCACAGATACGCAGTATTTT.

This chain uses TRBV6-6 with TRBJ2-5; 9 nucleotides align to TRBD2. The germline gives CDR1 MNHNY, CDR2 SVGAGI (reference sequence). The CDR3 runs 16 residues. V dropped 2 bases and J dropped 5; count of bases not matched to a gene: 9. CDR3: CASSYGVAGDGETQYF. The CDR3, as DNA: TGTGCCAGCAGTTACGGAGTAGCGGGAGATGGGGAGACCCAGTACTTC.

This clone has more than one count but fewer than ten. The chain is built from TRBV7-2 and TRBJ2-7, with TRBD2 identical over 14 bases. V shed 6 bases, J shed 9 bases, and the junction held 7 bases outside the gene matches. The CDR3 has 14 residues. The germline CDR1 and CDR2 sequences are SGHTA and FQGNSA. The CDR3 protein is CASSYGLAGGGQYF. For the CDR3, the DNA is TGTGCCAGCAGTTACGGACTAGCGGGAGGCGGGCAGTACTTC.

The V call is TRBV19, the J call TRBJ2-1; D gene unclear. The CDR3 is 13 amino acids. From germline, CDR1 is LNHDA and CDR2 SQIVND (reference sequence). The V end was cut by 3 bases, the J end by 5 bases, with 8 bases between. The CDR3 loop reads CASSMFGDNEQFF. The CDR3 region has the DNA TGTGCCAGTAGTATGTTCGGTGACAATGAGCAGTTCTTC.

The chain uses TRBV4-1 and TRBJ2-1; the match to TRBD2 covers 9 bases. Unmatched junction bases numbered 5, after V lost 2 bases and J lost 6 bases. Per germline, CDR1 MGHRA and CDR2 YSYEKL. The CDR3 runs 15 residues. The CDR3 here is CASSQHGTSLNEQFF. CDR3 bases: TGCGCCAGCAGCCAACACGGGACTAGCCTCAATGAGCAGTTCTTC.